What follows are 21 T cell receptor beta chains derived from one specimen sequenced in a study of beta chain features in type 1 diabetes. Study findings and constraints: The study found moderately but significantly shorter TCRB CDR3s in all four CD4+ subsets of Type 1 diabetes patients.

Their antigens are not known. The whole isolated RNA underwent reverse transcription, so sequencing captured expressed TCRB transcripts. Profiled with immunoSEQ multiplex PCR; TCRdb holds only in-frame clones, not every one. The repertoire holds a few hundred thousand clones, with roughly 14% as singletons. Input material: naive CD4+ T cells from blood. All receptors come from a man younger than 40 with type 1 diabetes.

Only a few counts were recorded for this clone. The chain has TRBV19 and TRBJ2-1, with 7 bases aligning to TRBD1. The trim removed 3 bases at V and 9 bases at J, leaving 11 bases unmatched. Germline CDR1 LNHDA, CDR2 SQIVND (reference sequence). This CDR3 spans 15 amino acids. The CDR3: CASSIQQGIGGEQFF. The CDR3 DNA sequence: TGTGCCAGTAGTATCCAACAGGGGATTGGGGGTGAGCAGTTCTTC.

V gene TRBV23-1 combines with J gene TRBJ2-7, with 8 bases matching TRBD2. TRBV23-1 is an open reading frame whose function is uncertain. V was pared by 6 bases and J by 0 bases, with 4 bases of the junction left unmatched. This CDR3 is built from 14 residues. The CDR3 sequence is CASSGGEGSYEQYF. Written as DNA, the CDR3 is TGCGCCAGCAGCGGGGGGGAGGGCTCCTACGAGCAGTACTTC.

This sequence joins TRBV19 and TRBJ1-5, with 7 bases matching TRBD1. The germline V gene has CDR1 LNHDA and CDR2 SQIVND (reference sequence). The CDR3 is 14 amino acids. Trimming cost V 9 bases and J 3 bases; bases outside gene matches: 8. The CDR3 sequence: CASSGTAFNQPQHF. CDR3 DNA: TGTGCCAGCTCAGGGACAGCTTTCAATCAGCCCCAGCATTTT.

The V and J genes are TRBV5-4 and TRBJ1-2; a possible D gene is TRBD1 (6 bases). This CDR3 spans 13 amino acids. V was shortened by 4 bases and J by 6 bases, with 13 bases between the two germline ends. Germline CDR1 reads SGHNT; CDR2 reads YYREEE (reference sequence). This CDR3 reads CASSPQGRDGYTF. In DNA, the CDR3 is TGTGCCAGCAGCCCTCAGGGGCGGGATGGCTACACCTTC.

The CDR3 spells CASSPPGLGETQYF. CDR3 nucleotide sequence: TGTGCCAGCAGCCCCCCAGGGCTTGGGGAGACCCAGTACTTC. The chain employs TRBV7-6 and TRBJ2-5; TRBD1 might be the D (5 bases). This CDR3 comprises 14 residues. V was cut by 5 bases and J by 5 bases, with 15 bases left in between. Looked up from germline, CDR1 is SGHVS and CDR2 is FNYEAQ.

This clone was recorded a few times. The gene calls are TRBV11-2 and TRBJ2-1; D not certain. Germline CDR1 and CDR2: SGHAT and FQNNGV. CDR3 length equals 11 residues. Deletions cut 0 bases from V and 8 bases from J, with 2 bases between. The CDR3: CASSLDYEQFF. In nucleotides, the CDR3 is TGTGCCAGCAGCTTAGACTATGAGCAGTTCTTC.

The chain links TRBV18 to TRBJ1-1, with D uncertain. This CDR3 has 17 amino acids. The V and J ends lost 4 bases and 0 bases respectively, with 18 bases between them. Germline CDR1 KGHSH, CDR2 LQKENI. The CDR3 loop is CASSLPGGSGMNTEAFF. Here the CDR3 DNA reads TGTGCCAGCTCACTGCCCGGAGGTTCGGGGATGAACACTGAAGCTTTCTTT.

This clone occurred a few times. This sequence joins TRBV18 and TRBJ2-5, with D perhaps matching TRBD1 (6 bases). The CDR3 has 11 amino acids. V shed 5 bases and J shed 5 bases, with 6 bases lying between them. The germline V gene encodes CDR1 KGHSH and CDR2 LQKENI. In DNA, the CDR3 is TGTGCCAGCTCAGGGGGCGAGACCCAGTACTTC. Translated, it gives CASSGGETQYF.

A few counts support this clone. The J gene is TRBJ2-3, the V gene TRBV6-1, with 8 positions matching TRBD1. Losses at the gene ends were 1 base for V and 2 bases for J; bases not matched to a gene: 5. CDR3 length: 16 residues. Germline V gene lookup returns CDR1 MNHNS and CDR2 SASEGT. In DNA form, the CDR3 reads TGTGCCAGCAGTGAAGACGGGACAGGTCTCACAGATACGCAGTATTTT. Translated: CASSEDGTGLTDTQYF.

This clone turned up a few times. Here the CDR3 reads CASSRNMNTEAFF. The CDR3 nucleotides read TGTGCCAGCAGCCGAAACATGAACACTGAAGCTTTCTTT. This chain uses TRBV7-2 with TRBJ1-1; D unresolved. CDR1 is SGHTA, CDR2 FQGNSA, per germline. The CDR3 is made up of 13 amino acids. V lost 5 bases, J lost 0 bases, and 7 bases lay in between.

This clone was observed a handful of times. This chain connects TRBV5-1 to TRBJ2-1; TRBD2 matches 12 bases. V dropped 4 bases and J dropped 8; count of bases not matched to a gene: 7. The CDR3 runs 15 residues. Germline lookup yields CDR1 SGHRS and CDR2 YFSETQ. The DNA for the CDR3 is TGCGCCAGCAGCCGGACTAGCGGGGCTTTCGATGAGCAGTTCTTC. It codes for CASSRTSGAFDEQFF.

This clone was detected only a few times. V gene TRBV29-1 combines with J gene TRBJ1-1, with 10 bases that match TRBD1. The CDR3 has 15 residues. In germline, CDR1 is SQVTM, CDR2 ANQGSEA. V was pared by 7 bases and J by 0 bases, with 8 bases of the junction left unmatched. The CDR3 DNA sequence: TGCAGCGCCGGTCCCGGGACAGGGGTGAACACTGAAGCTTTCTTT. As protein: CSAGPGTGVNTEAFF.

This clone has more than one count but fewer than ten. The rearrangement joins TRBV7-9 to TRBJ2-1; TRBD2 aligns across 7 bases. CDR3 length: 13 amino acids. V was pared by 5 bases and J by 9 bases, with 7 bases of the junction left unmatched. Germline V gives CDR1 SEHNR, CDR2 FQNEAQ (reference sequence). CDR3 protein: CASSQGREFEQFF. The CDR3 region has the DNA TGTGCCAGCAGCCAAGGGCGGGAGTTTGAGCAGTTCTTC. Complete variable domain (other parts from reference TRBV7-9 and TRBJ2-1): DTGVSQNPRHKITKRGQNVTFRCDPISEHNRLYWYRQTLGQGPEFLTYFQNEAQLEKSRLLSDRFSAERPKGSFSTLEIQRTEQGDSAMYLCASSQGREFEQFFGPGTRLTVL.

The chain couples TRBV2 to TRBJ2-1; 10 bases are a match to TRBD2. CDR3 size: 15 residues. The V gene's germline CDR1 is SNHLY and CDR2 FYNNEI. The J segment lost 6 bases and the V segment lost 1 base, leaving 3 bases of the junction unmatched. This chain's CDR3 is CASSEGTSGTNEQFF. The CDR3, as DNA: TGTGCCAGCAGTGAAGGGACTAGCGGAACCAATGAGCAGTTCTTC.

V is TRBV6-6 and J is TRBJ2-1, with 8 bases that match TRBD1. The CDR3 length is 15 residues. CDR1 is MNHNY and CDR2 is SVGAGI in the germline V gene (reference sequence). V lost 5 bases and J lost 5; bases outside the gene matches: 8. In DNA, the CDR3 is TGTGCCAGCAGTCTTGGACAGGGAAAAGACAATGAGCAGTTCTTC. Its translation is CASSLGQGKDNEQFF.

This clone was detected a few times. Other DNA sequences from this sample encode an identical CDR3 as well. The chain joins TRBV11-2 to TRBJ2-1; no definite D call. Germline V lookup: CDR1 SGHAT, CDR2 FQNNGV. The V end was cut by 5 bases, the J end by 10 bases, with 9 bases between. The CDR3 is 11 residues long. The CDR3 nucleotides read TGTGCCAGCAGCCCAGGCACAGAGCAGTTCTTC. This codes for CASSPGTEQFF.

The chain uses TRBV11-3 and TRBJ2-3, with D possibly TRBD2 on 6 matching bases. Trimming took 2 bases from V and 4 from J, leaving 13 bases between them. CDR3 length equals 15 residues. CDR1 and CDR2 from the germline V gene are SGHNT and YENEEA. CDR3 protein: CASSLTGGKADTQYF. CDR3 bases: TGTGCCAGCAGCTTAACCGGGGGTAAAGCAGATACGCAGTATTTT. Drawing the rest from reference TRBV11-3 and TRBJ2-3, the complete variable domain is EAGVVQSPRYKIIEKKQPVAFWCNPISGHNTLYWYLQNLGQGPELLIRYENEEAVDDSQLPKDRFSAERLKGVDSTLKIQPAELGDSAVYLCASSLTGGKADTQYFGPGTRLTVL.

The chain employs TRBV30 and TRBJ2-3; 9 bases are shared with TRBD2. The CDR3 runs 13 residues. J lost 5 bases, V lost 6 bases, and 6 bases had no gene match. In germline, CDR1 is GTSNPN, CDR2 SVGIG (reference sequence). CDR3 in amino acids: CACLAGVGDTQYF. The CDR3 DNA reads as TGTGCCTGCTTAGCGGGAGTTGGAGATACGCAGTATTTT.

V usage is TRBV19 and J usage is TRBJ1-2, with 8 bases lining up with TRBD1. Germline V gives CDR1 LNHDA, CDR2 SQIVND (reference sequence). The CDR3 is 17 amino acids. The V and J ends lost 7 bases and 5 bases, in that order; junction bases with no gene match: 18. In DNA, the CDR3 is TGTGCCAGTACTCGGGCGACAGGGGTTATATCGTCTTATGGCTACACCTTC. As protein: CASTRATGVISSYGYTF.

The chain is built from TRBV5-8 and TRBJ1-5, with D hard to call. The V and J ends lost 1 base and 9 bases respectively, with 17 bases between them. Germline assignment: CDR1 SGHTS and CDR2 YDEGEE. This CDR3 has 15 amino acids. The CDR3 nucleotides read TGTGCCAGCAGCTTGTTTCCGGGTACCCCTTGGCCCCAGCATTTT. It is translated as CASSLFPGTPWPQHF.

The genes are TRBV7-2 and TRBJ2-5, with D tentatively TRBD2 (5 bases). The CDR3 covers 14 residues. V was trimmed by 0 bases and J by 2 bases, leaving 7 bases between them. Per germline, CDR1 SGHTA and CDR2 FQGNSA. This chain's CDR3 is CASSLARGQETQYF. The CDR3 DNA reads TGTGCCAGCAGCTTAGCGCGAGGGCAAGAGACCCAGTACTTC.